Shown below are 21 T cell receptor beta chains from a single sample sequenced in a study of CD8+CD57+ T cells in acquired aplastic anemia. The template used for profiling TCR beta VDJ and CDR3 was genomic DNA. TCRdb analysed the reads with MiXCR anew, one entry per CDR3 protein. This sample has 150,000 to 200,000 distinct CDR3 sequences, with around 50% found just once. All patients picked for sequencing had shown, by flow cytometry, an expansion of CD8+CD57+ cells. Sequenced sample: sorted CD4+, CD8+, or CD8+CD57+ T cells (not recorded which) from PBMCs. The receptor source for this set is a human donor with aplastic anemia.

At least ten counts were recorded for this clonotype. The V call is TRBV7-6, the J call TRBJ2-7; TRBD2 matches 9 bases. The length of the CDR3 is 14 residues. Germline lookup yields CDR1 SGHVS and CDR2 FNYEAQ. The V and J ends lost 9 bases and 2 bases, in that order; junction bases with no gene match: 8. CDR3 amino acids: CASQPSSGTYEQYF. CDR3 nucleotides: TGTGCCAGTCAACCTTCTAGCGGGACCTACGAGCAGTACTTC.

This clonotype was seen many times. This chain links TRBV9 with TRBJ2-1, with TRBD2 identical over 12 bases. Germline-derived CDR1 and CDR2 are SGDLS and YYNGEE. The V and J ends lost 2 bases and 3 bases, in that order; junction bases with no gene match: 12. The CDR3 consists of 19 residues. The DNA of the CDR3 is TGTGCCAGCAGCGTCGCCCTAGCGGGAGGGCCGGGTAGCTACAATGAGCAGTTCTTC. It translates to CASSVALAGGPGSYNEQFF.

This clonotype occurred a few times. The rearrangement joins TRBV10-3 to TRBJ2-1, with TRBD2 identical over 10 bases. The V segment lost 10 bases and the J segment 5 bases; nucleotides outside the gene matches: 17. The germline V gene has CDR1 ENHRY and CDR2 SYGVKD. CDR3 length: 17 amino acids. CDR3 bases: TGTGCCACCCAATCTAGCGGGGGAATCAAGAAACACAATGAGCAGTTCTTC. This gives the protein CATQSSGGIKKHNEQFF.

This clonotype turned up a few times. V and J are TRBV29-1 and TRBJ2-7; D is undetermined. CDR3 length: 13 amino acids. Trimming cost V 1 base and J 3 bases, with 10 bases left between them. Germline CDR1 reads SQVTM; CDR2 reads ANQGSEA. CDR3 sequence reads: CSVEVTLGYEQYF. The CDR3 bases are TGCAGCGTTGAAGTGACATTGGGCTACGAGCAGTACTTC.

This clonotype was seen repeatedly, ten times or more. The rearrangement joins TRBV24-1 to TRBJ2-1, with 9 positions matching TRBD1. CDR1 is KGHDR, CDR2 SFDVKD, per germline. CDR3 length: 18 amino acids. V trimming: 4 bases; J trimming: 4 bases; junction bases outside the gene matches: 13. The CDR3 bases are TGTGCCACCAGTGACCCCGGGACAGGGAAGGGGGTTTACAATGAGCAGTTCTTC. Encoded protein: CATSDPGTGKGVYNEQFF.

The V gene is TRBV7-6, the J gene TRBJ2-7; TRBD1 is a possible D gene (6 bases). Trimming left V 4 bases short and J 5 bases short, with 9 bases between. From germline, CDR1 is SGHVS and CDR2 FNYEAQ. This CDR3 is built from 12 residues. The CDR3 DNA reads TGTGCCAGCAGCTACCAGGGGAACGAGCAGTACTTC. As protein: CASSYQGNEQYF.

Notes on this clonotype: The missing conserved phenylalanine or tryptophan at the end of this CDR3 makes a read error likely. Here the CDR3 DNA reads TGTGCCAGCAAGACTAGCGGGAGAGTTGGAGATACGCAGTATTTG. It encodes CASKTSGRVGDTQYL. This sequence joins TRBV11-1 and TRBJ2-3, with 12 bases that match TRBD2. This CDR3 comprises 15 residues. CDR1 and CDR2 (germline): SGHAT, FQDESV (reference sequence). V lost 7 bases to trimming and J lost 5 bases; unmatched junction nucleotides: 7.

This clonotype was detected many times. This chain joins TRBV20-1 and TRBJ2-5, with D possibly matching TRBD2 (7 bases). Trimming took off 3 bases at V and 1 base at J, with 18 bases between the two ends. This CDR3 contains 16 residues. Germline CDR1 and CDR2: DFQATT and SNEGSKA (reference sequence). CDR3 amino acids: CSASPTGGASQETQYF. The CDR3 DNA reads TGCAGTGCTAGTCCGACGGGGGGCGCTTCCCAAGAGACCCAGTACTTC.

The V call is TRBV28, the J call TRBJ1-2, with no clear D. The CDR3 is made up of 12 amino acids. Germline CDR1 is MDHEN and CDR2 is SYDVKM. Trimming took off 4 bases at V and 6 bases at J, with 9 bases between the two ends. The DNA of the CDR3 is TGTGCCAGCAGTTCTTATCTAGATGGCTACACCTTC. As protein: CASSSYLDGYTF.

The chain combines TRBV19 with TRBJ2-3; possibly TRBD1 or TRBD2 for D (7 bases each). Trimming stripped 6 bases from V and 2 bases from J, with 15 bases between. Germline CDR1 reads LNHDA; CDR2 reads SQIVND (reference sequence). The CDR3 consists of 15 residues. The CDR3 sequence: CASSRGGGDTDTQYF. The CDR3 nucleotides read TGTGCCAGTAGCAGGGGGGGAGGGGACACAGATACGCAGTATTTT.

This clonotype has a handful of counts. The genes are TRBV7-2 and TRBJ2-7, with a weak D call TRBD2 (6 bases). Germline V gene lookup returns CDR1 SGHTA and CDR2 FQGNSA. Trimming took off 3 bases at V and 3 bases at J, with 9 bases between the two ends. The CDR3 has 13 amino acids. The CDR3 loop reads CASSFWRDYEQYF. The CDR3 coding sequence is TGTGCCAGCAGCTTTTGGCGGGACTACGAGCAGTACTTC.

This clonotype came up once. The chain uses TRBV20-1 and TRBJ1-5; D not resolved. The CDR3 runs 15 residues. Per germline, CDR1 DFQATT and CDR2 SNEGSKA (reference sequence). With 0 bases removed from V and 3 bases from J, the gap between germline ends came to 12 bases. CDR3 region: CSARDLPGDNQPQHF. CDR3 bases: TGCAGTGCTAGAGATTTGCCCGGGGACAATCAGCCCCAGCATTTT.

The V and J genes are TRBV19 and TRBJ1-5; D unclear. The CDR3 is 15 residues long. V was shortened by 6 bases and J by 2 bases, with 14 bases between the two germline ends. Germline CDR1 and CDR2: LNHDA and SQIVND (reference sequence). This CDR3 reads CASRREVARNQPQHF. The CDR3, as DNA: TGTGCCAGTAGACGGGAGGTGGCTCGCAATCAGCCCCAGCATTTT.

The chain employs TRBV15 and TRBJ1-2; 7 positions agree with TRBD1. This CDR3 has 13 residues. Losses at the gene ends were 5 bases for V and 5 bases for J; bases not matched to a gene: 5. In germline, CDR1 is LNHNV, CDR2 YYDKDF (reference sequence). The CDR3: CATSGGTVYGYTF. The CDR3 nucleotides are TGTGCCACCAGCGGCGGGACAGTGTATGGCTACACCTTC.

This chain joins TRBV14 and TRBJ2-7; TRBD1 agrees at 7 bases. Germline assignment: CDR1 SGHDN and CDR2 FVKESK. The J segment lost 1 base and the V segment lost 2 bases, leaving 8 bases of the junction unmatched. The CDR3 runs to 16 residues. The chain's CDR3 is CASSQRQGLGSYEQYF. The CDR3 DNA sequence: TGTGCCAGCAGCCAACGACAGGGATTGGGGTCCTACGAGCAGTACTTC.

CDR3 residues: CATSRDRSQHF. In nucleotides, the CDR3 is TGTGCCACCAGCAGAGATAGGTCCCAGCATTTT. The genes are TRBV15 and TRBJ1-5; no reliable D call. This CDR3 has 11 residues. V was pared by 0 bases and J by 11 bases, with 5 bases between. Per germline, CDR1 LNHNV and CDR2 YYDKDF (reference sequence).

V usage is TRBV12-3 or TRBV12-4 and J usage is TRBJ2-2, with 7 bases that match TRBD1. Losses at the gene ends were 9 bases for V and 1 base for J; bases not matched to a gene: 8. The CDR3 sequence is 15 residues long. Here the CDR3 DNA reads TGTGCCAGTACTCTTCGACAGGGGAACACCGGGGAGCTGTTTTTT. Protein product: CASTLRQGNTGELFF.

The rearrangement joins TRBV19 to TRBJ1-5; D not resolved. V was cut by 3 bases and J by 3 bases, with 6 bases left in between. The CDR3 is 13 amino acids. Germline V CDR1 and CDR2: LNHDA, SQIVND (reference sequence). DNA for the CDR3: TGTGCCAGTAGTATGGGGTACAATCAGCCCCAGCATTTT. This sequence encodes CASSMGYNQPQHF.

As to this clonotype: A much larger clone differs from this one at a single base, so this may be a read error. J is TRBJ2-2 and V is TRBV4-2; TRBD2 matches at 9 bases. Germline V CDR1 and CDR2: LGHNA, YNFKEQ. The CDR3 spans 17 residues. CDR3 DNA: TGTGCCAGCAGCCAAGTCCGGACTAGCGTCGAAGACGGGGAGCTGTCTTTT. Its translation is CASSQVRTSVEDGELSF.

The sample holds many counts of this clonotype. The chain recombines TRBV5-1 with TRBJ2-7; TRBD2 matches 8 bases. After removal of 6 bases from V and 1 base from J, the junction contained 9 bases not matched to a gene. CDR1 SGHRS and CDR2 YFSETQ come from the germline V gene. The CDR3 has 15 amino acids. The CDR3 loop is CASTRLAGNSYEQYF. For the CDR3, the DNA is TGCGCCAGCACGCGTTTAGCGGGAAATTCCTACGAGCAGTACTTC.

This clonotype was seen ten or more times. The chain employs TRBV6-1 and TRBJ2-3, with 7 bases that match TRBD2. V lost 7 bases to trimming and J lost 2 bases; unmatched junction nucleotides: 6. CDR1 is MNHNS and CDR2 is SASEGT in the germline V gene. The CDR3 covers 14 residues. Here the CDR3 DNA reads TGTGCCAGCAAGATAGCGGGTGACACAGATACGCAGTATTTT. Its protein product is CASKIAGDTDTQYF.